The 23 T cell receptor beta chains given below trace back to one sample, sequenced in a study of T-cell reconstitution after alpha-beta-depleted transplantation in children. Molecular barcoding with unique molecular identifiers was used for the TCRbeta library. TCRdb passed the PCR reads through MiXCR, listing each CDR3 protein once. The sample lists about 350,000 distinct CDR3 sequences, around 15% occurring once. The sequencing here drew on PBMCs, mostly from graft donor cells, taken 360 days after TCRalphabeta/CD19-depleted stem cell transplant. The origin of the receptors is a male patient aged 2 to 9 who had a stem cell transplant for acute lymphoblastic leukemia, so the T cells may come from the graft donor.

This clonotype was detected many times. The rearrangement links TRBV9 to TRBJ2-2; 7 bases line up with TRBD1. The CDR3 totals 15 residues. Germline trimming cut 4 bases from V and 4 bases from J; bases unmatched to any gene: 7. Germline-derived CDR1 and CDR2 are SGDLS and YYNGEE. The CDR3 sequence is CASSLLQGPTGELFF. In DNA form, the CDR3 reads TGTGCCAGCAGCCTCTTACAGGGGCCCACCGGGGAGCTGTTTTTT.

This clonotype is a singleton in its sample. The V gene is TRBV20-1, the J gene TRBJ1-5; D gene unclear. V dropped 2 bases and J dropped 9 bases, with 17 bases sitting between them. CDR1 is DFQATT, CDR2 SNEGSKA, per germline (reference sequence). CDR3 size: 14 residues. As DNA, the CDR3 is TGCAGTGCTAGACATCGTTCGGCTTCGCGGCCCCAGCATTTT. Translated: CSARHRSASRPQHF.

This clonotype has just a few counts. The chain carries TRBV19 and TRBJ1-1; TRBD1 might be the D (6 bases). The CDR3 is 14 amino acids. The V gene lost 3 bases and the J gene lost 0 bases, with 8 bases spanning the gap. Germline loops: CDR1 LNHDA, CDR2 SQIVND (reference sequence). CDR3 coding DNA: TGTGCCAGTAGTATTCAGGGGATGAACACTGAAGCTTTCTTT. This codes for CASSIQGMNTEAFF.

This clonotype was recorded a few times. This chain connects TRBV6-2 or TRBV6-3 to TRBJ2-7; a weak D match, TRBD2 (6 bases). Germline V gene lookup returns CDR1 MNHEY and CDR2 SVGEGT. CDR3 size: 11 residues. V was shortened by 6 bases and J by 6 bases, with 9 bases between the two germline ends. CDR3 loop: CASSHGGEQYF. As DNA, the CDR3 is TGTGCCAGCAGCCACGGGGGCGAGCAGTACTTC.

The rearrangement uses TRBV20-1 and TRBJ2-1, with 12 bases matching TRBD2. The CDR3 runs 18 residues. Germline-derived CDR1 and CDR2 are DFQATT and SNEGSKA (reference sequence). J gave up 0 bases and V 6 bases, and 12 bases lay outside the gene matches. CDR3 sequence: CSADGLAGISFSYNEQFF. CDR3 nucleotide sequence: TGCAGTGCAGACGGACTAGCGGGAATCTCGTTCTCCTACAATGAGCAGTTCTTC.

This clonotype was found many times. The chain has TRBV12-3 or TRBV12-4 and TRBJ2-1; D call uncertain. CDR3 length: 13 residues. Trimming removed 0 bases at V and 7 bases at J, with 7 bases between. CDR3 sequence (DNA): TGTGCCAGCAGTTTAGCGCGGCGAAATGAGCAGTTCTTC. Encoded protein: CASSLARRNEQFF.

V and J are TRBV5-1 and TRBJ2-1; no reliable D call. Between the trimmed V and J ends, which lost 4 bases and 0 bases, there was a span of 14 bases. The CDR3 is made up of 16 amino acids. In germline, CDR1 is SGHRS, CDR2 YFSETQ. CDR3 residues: CASSPGDSVSYNEQFF. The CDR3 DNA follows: TGCGCCAGCAGCCCCGGTGACTCCGTCTCCTACAATGAGCAGTTCTTC.

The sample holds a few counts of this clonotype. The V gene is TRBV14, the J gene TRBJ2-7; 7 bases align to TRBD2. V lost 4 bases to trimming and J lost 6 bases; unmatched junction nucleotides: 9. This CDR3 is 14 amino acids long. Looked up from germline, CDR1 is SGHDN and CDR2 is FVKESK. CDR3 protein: CASSRAGVISEQYF. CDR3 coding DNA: TGTGCCAGCAGCCGGGCGGGAGTTATAAGCGAGCAGTACTTC.

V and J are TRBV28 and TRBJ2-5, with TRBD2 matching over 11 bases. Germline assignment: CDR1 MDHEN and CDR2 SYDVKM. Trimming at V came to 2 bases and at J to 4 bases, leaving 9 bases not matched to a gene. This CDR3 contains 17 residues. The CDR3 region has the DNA TGTGCCAGCAGTTTAGTGGCAGGCGGACTAGCGGGAGAGACCCAGTACTTC. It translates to CASSLVAGGLAGETQYF.

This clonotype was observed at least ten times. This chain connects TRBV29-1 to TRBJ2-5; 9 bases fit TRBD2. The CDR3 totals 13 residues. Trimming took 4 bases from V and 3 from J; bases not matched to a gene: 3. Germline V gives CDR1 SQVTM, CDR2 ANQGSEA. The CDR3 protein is CSVAASGKETQYF. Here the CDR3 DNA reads TGCAGCGTTGCGGCTAGCGGGAAAGAGACCCAGTACTTC.

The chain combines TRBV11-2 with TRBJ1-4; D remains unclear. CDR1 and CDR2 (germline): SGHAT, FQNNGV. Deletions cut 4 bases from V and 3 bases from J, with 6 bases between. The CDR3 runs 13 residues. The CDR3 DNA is TGTGCCAGCAGCTCTATTTCTAATGAAAAACTGTTTTTT. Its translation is CASSSISNEKLFF.

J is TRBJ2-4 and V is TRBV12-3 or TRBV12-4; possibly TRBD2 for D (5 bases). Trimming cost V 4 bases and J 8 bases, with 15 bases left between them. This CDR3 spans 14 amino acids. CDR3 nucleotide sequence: TGTGCCAGCAGTTGGGATCCACACGGGGACATTCAGTACTTC. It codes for CASSWDPHGDIQYF.

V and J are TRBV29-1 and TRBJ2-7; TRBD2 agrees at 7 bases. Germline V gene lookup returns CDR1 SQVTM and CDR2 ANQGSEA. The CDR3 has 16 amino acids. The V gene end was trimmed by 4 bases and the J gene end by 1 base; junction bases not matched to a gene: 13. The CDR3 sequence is CSVAWPLALDSYEQYF. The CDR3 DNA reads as TGCAGCGTTGCCTGGCCACTAGCGTTAGATTCCTACGAGCAGTACTTC.

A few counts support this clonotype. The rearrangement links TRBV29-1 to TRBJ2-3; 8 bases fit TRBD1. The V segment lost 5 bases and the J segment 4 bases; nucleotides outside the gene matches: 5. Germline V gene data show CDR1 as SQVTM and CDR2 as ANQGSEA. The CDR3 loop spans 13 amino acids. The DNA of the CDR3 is TGCAGCGTTCGGACCAGGGGGCCAGATACGCAGTATTTT. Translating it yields CSVRTRGPDTQYF.

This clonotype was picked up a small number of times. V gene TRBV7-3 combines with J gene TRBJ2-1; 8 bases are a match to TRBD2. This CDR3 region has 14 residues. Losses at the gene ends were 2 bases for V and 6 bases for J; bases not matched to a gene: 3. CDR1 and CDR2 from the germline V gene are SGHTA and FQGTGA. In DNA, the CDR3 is TGTGCCAGCAGCTTAGCGGGAGGTATCAATGAGCAGTTCTTC. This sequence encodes CASSLAGGINEQFF.

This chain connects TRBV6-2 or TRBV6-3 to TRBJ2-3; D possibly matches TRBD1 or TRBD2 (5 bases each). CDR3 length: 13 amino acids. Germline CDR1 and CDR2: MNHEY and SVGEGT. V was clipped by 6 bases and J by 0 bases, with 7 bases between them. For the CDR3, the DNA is TGTGCCAGCAGATGGGACAGCACAGATACGCAGTATTTT. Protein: CASRWDSTDTQYF.

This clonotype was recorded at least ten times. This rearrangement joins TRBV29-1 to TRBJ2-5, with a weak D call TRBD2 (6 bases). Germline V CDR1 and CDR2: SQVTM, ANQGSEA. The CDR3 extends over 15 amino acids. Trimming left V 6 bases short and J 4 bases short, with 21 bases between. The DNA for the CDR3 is TGCAGCGTCGAGGGACCGCTGATGGGGGGAGAGACCCAGTACTTC. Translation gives CSVEGPLMGGETQYF.

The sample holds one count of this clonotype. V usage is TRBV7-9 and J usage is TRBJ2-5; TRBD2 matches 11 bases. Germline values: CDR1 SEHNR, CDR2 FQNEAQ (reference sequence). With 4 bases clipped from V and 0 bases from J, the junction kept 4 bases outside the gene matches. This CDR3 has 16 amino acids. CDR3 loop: CASSWGLAVDQETQYF. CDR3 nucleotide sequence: TGTGCCAGCAGCTGGGGACTAGCGGTCGACCAAGAGACCCAGTACTTC.

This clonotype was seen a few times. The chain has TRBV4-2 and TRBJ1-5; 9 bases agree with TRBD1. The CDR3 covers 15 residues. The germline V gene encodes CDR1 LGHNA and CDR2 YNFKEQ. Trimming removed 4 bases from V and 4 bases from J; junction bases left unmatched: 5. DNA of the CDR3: TGTGCCAGCAGCCTCTGGACAGGGGAAAATCAGCCCCAGCATTTT. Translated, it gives CASSLWTGENQPQHF.

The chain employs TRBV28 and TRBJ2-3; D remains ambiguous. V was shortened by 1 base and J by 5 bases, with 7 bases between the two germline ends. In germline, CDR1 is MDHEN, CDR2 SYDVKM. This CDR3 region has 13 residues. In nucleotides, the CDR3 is TGTGCCAGCAGTTTATTCCCCCGAGATACGCAGTATTTT. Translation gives CASSLFPRDTQYF.

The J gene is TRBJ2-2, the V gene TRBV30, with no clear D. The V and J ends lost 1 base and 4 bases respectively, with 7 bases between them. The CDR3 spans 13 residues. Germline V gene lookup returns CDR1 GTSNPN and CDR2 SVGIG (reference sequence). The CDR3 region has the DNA TGTGCCTGGAGTGACGTGGGCACCGGGGAGCTGTTTTTT. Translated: CAWSDVGTGELFF.

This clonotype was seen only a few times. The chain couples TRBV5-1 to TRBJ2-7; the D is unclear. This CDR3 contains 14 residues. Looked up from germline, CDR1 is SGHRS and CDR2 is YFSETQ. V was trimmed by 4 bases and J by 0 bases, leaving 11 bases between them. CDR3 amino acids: CASSPRTSSYEQYF. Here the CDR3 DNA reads TGCGCCAGCAGCCCTAGGACCAGCTCCTACGAGCAGTACTTC.

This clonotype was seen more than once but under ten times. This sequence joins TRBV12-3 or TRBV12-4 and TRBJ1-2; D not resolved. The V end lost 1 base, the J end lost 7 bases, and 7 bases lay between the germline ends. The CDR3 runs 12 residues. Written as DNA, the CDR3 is TGTGCCAGCAGTTTAGGGCGGGGTGGCTACACCTTC. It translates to CASSLGRGGYTF.